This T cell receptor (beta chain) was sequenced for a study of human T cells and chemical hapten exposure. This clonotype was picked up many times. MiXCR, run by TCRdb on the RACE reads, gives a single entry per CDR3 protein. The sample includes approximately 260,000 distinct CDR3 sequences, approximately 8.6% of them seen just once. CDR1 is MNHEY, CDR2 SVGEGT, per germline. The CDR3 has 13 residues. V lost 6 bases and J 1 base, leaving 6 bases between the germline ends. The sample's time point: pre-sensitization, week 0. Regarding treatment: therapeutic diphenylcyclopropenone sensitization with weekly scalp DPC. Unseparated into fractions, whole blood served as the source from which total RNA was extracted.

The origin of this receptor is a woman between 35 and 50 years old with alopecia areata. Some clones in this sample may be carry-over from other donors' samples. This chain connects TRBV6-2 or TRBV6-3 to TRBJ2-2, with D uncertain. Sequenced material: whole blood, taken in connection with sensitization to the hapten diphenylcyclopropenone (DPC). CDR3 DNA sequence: TGTGCCAGCAGCCCGAGGAACACCGGGGAGCTGTTTTTT. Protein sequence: CASSPRNTGELFF.